This T cell receptor beta chain was sequenced during a study of blood T cell repertoires in COVID-19. Turning to the study itself: Acute-phase and convalescent COVID-19 samples originated in the United States, Italy and Spain. The cDNA or gDNA used as material had been derived from T cells, B-cell-depleted T cells, or PBMCs.

This clone was seen once. Authors' methods: Cell counts per sample came from amplifying reference gene primers. The repertoire was sequenced with immunoSEQ multiplex PCR; TCRdb's copy has only in-frame clones and lacks some. Clone size and the V and J calls come from that table; the DNA yielded D and trimming. In the table there are 150,000 to 200,000 clones, 70% to 90% of which are singletons. The CDR3 has 17 residues. Germline V CDR1 and CDR2: MDHEN, SYDVKM. V shed 7 bases and J 1 base; nucleotides not matched to a gene: 9. What was sequenced was peripheral blood. This chain uses TRBV28 with TRBJ2-7, with 14 bases fitting TRBD2. This TCR came from a human donor with active or convalescent COVID-19. The donor label of this sample is uncertain. CDR3 protein: CASKGTSGRESSYEQYF. Written as DNA, the CDR3 is TGTGCCAGCAAGGGGACTAGCGGGAGAGAGTCTTCCTACGAGCAGTACTTC.